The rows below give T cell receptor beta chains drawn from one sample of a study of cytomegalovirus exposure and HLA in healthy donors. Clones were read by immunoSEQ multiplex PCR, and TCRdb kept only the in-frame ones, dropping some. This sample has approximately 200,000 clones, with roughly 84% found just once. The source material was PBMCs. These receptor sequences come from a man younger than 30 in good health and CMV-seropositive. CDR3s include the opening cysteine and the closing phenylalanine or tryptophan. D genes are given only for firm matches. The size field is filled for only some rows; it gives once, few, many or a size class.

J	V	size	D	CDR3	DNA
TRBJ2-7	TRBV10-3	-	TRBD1	CAISMTGGVLEQYF	TGTGCCATCAGTATGACAGGGGGCGTACTAGAGCAGTACTTC
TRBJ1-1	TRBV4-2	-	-	CASSQDGSGYTEAFF	TGTGCCAGCAGCCAAGATGGAAGCGGTTATACTGAAGCTTTCTTT
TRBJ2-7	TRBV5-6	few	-	CASSLVGDWREQYF	TGTGCCAGCAGCTTGGTGGGGGACTGGCGCGAGCAGTACTTC
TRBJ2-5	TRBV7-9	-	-	CASRSGIGETQYF	TGTGCCAGCAGGTCGGGGATAGGGGAGACCCAGTACTTC
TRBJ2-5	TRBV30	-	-	CAWQETLGAQYF	TGTGCCTGGCAGGAGACCCTCGGGGCCCAGTACTTC
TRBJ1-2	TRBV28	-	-	CASRTTFGVGGYTF	TGTGCCAGCAGGACTACATTCGGGGTGGGGGGCTACACCTTC
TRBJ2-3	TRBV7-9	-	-	CASRWSGTDTQYF	TGTGCCAGCAGATGGAGCGGAACAGATACGCAGTATTTT
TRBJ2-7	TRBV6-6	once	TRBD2	CASSGGGQSLLDEQYF	TGTGCCAGCTCCGGCGGGGGGCAATCCTTGTTAGACGAGCAGTACTTC
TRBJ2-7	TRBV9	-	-	CASSVEAGSKYEQYF	TGTGCCAGCAGCGTAGAGGCGGGGTCCAAGTACGAGCAGTACTTC
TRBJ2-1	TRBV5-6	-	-	CASISGAAAYNEQFF	TGTGCCAGCATCTCTGGTGCGGCTGCCTACAATGAGCAGTTCTTC
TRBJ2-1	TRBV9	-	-	CASSVEGDSYNEQFF	TGTGCCAGCAGCGTAGAGGGAGACTCCTACAATGAGCAGTTCTTC
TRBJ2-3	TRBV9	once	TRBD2	CASTNGRLAGTTDTQYF	TGTGCCAGCACCAACGGTAGGCTAGCGGGAACCACAGATACGCAGTATTTT
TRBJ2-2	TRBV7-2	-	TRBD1	CASSGTATGELFF	TGTGCCAGCAGCGGGACAGCCACCGGGGAGCTGTTTTTT
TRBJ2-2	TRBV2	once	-	CASKVGLPNTGELFF	TGTGCCAGCAAGGTTGGGCTTCCGAACACCGGGGAGCTGTTTTTT
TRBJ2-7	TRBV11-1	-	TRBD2	CASSLALAGVYEQYF	TGTGCCAGCAGCTTAGCACTAGCGGGAGTGTACGAGCAGTACTTC
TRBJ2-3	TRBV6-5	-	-	CASSWGGTDTQYF	TGTGCCAGCAGTTGGGGGGGCACAGATACGCAGTATTTT
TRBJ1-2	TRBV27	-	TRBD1	CATASQQGEYGYTF	TGTGCCACTGCCTCACAGCAGGGGGAGTATGGCTACACCTTC
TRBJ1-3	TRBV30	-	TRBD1	CALGQEGNTIYF	TGTGCCTTAGGACAGGAGGGAAACACCATATATTTT
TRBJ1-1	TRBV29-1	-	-	CSAGGGADTEAFF	TGCAGCGCCGGCGGGGGGGCAGACACTGAAGCTTTCTTT
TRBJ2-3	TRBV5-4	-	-	CASSLPPSTDTQYF	TGTGCCAGCAGCTTGCCTCCTAGCACAGATACGCAGTATTTT
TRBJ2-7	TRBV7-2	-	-	CASSYQGGYEQYF	TGTGCCAGCAGCTATCAGGGGGGCTACGAGCAGTACTTC
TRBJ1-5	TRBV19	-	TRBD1	CASSISRGPNQPQHF	TGTGCCAGTAGTATCTCTAGGGGGCCAAATCAGCCCCAGCATTTT
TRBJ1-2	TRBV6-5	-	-	CASRGSTNYGYTF	TGTGCCAGCAGGGGCAGCACTAACTATGGCTACACCTTC
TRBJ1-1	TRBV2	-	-	CASRKEMNTEAFF	TGTGCCAGCAGGAAAGAGATGAACACTGAAGCTTTCTTT
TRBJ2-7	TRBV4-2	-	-	CASSQVGVTESYEQYF	TGTGCCAGCAGCCAAGTCGGGGTGACCGAATCCTACGAGCAGTACTTC
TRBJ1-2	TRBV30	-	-	CAWGGMAANYGYTF	TGTGCCTGGGGAGGTATGGCGGCTAACTATGGCTACACCTTC
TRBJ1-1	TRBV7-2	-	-	CASSPTGAEAFF	TGTGCCAGCAGCCCCACGGGGGCTGAAGCTTTCTTT
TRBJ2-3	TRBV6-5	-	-	CASGSDTQYF	TGTGCCAGCGGCTCAGATACGCAGTATTTT
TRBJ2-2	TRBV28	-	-	CASSPRVTGELFF	TGTGCCAGCAGCCCTCGGGTCACCGGGGAGCTGTTTTTT
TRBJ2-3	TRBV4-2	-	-	CASSQGPGTTDTQYF	TGTGCCAGCAGCCAAGGTCCAGGGACTACAGATACGCAGTATTTT
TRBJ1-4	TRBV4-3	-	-	CASSQEGRVYNEKLFF	TGCGCCAGCAGCCAAGAGGGGAGAGTCTATAATGAAAAACTGTTTTTT
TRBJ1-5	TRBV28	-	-	CASSFYPGDGQPQHF	TGTGCCAGCAGTTTCTACCCCGGGGATGGGCAGCCCCAGCATTTT
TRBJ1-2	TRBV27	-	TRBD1	CASSPAATGASYGYTF	TGTGCCAGCAGCCCCGCCGCTACAGGGGCAAGCTATGGCTACACCTTC
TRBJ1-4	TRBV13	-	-	CASSWRLGLIEKLFF	TGTGCCAGCAGCTGGCGGCTGGGTTTAATTGAAAAACTGTTTTTT
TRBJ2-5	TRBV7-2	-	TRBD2	CASSLLAGDLETQYF	TGTGCCAGCAGCTTACTAGCGGGAGATCTGGAGACCCAGTACTTC
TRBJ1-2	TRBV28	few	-	CASSLTGYGYTF	TGTGCCAGCAGTTTAACAGGCTATGGCTACACCTTC
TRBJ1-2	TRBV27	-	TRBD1	CASSLAGTGSGYTF	TGTGCCAGCAGTTTGGCCGGGACAGGGAGTGGCTACACCTTC
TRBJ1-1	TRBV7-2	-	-	CASSFRGSTEAFF	TGTGCCAGCAGCTTCAGAGGGAGCACTGAAGCTTTCTTT
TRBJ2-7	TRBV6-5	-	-	CASSSGAPTEQYF	TGTGCCAGCAGTTCTGGGGCTCCCACCGAGCAGTACTTC
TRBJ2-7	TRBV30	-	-	CAWSGRAGQYF	TGTGCCTGGAGTGGGCGGGCAGGGCAGTACTTC
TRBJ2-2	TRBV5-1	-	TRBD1	CASSLDRVGTGELFF	TGCGCCAGCAGCCTCGACAGGGTGGGCACCGGGGAGCTGTTTTTT
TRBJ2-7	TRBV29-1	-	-	CSVIRGGYEQYF	TGCAGCGTCATTAGAGGGGGCTACGAGCAGTACTTC